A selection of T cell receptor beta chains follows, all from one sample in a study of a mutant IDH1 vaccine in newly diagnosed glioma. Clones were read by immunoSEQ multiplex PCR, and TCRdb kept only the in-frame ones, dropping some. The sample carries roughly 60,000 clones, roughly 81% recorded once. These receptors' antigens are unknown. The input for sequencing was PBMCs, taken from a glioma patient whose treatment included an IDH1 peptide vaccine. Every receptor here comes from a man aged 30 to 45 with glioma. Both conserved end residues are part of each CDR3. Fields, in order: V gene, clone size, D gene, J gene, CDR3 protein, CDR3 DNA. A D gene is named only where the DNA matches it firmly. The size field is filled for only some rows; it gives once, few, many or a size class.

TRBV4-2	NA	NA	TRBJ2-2	CASSPTSSFLYEGELFF	TGTGCCAGCAGCCCAACAAGCTCCTTCCTATATGAAGGGGAGCTGTTTTTT
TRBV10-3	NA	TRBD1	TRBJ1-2	CAISAMSGTATINYGYTF	TGTGCCATCAGTGCAATGTCCGGGACAGCTACTATCAACTATGGCTACACCTTC
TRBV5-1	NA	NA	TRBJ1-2	CASADAQGNYGYTF	TGCGCCAGCGCCGACGCTCAGGGGAACTATGGCTACACCTTC
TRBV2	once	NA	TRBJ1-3	CASSVTGNSGNTIYF	TGTGCCAGCAGTGTTACAGGGAATTCTGGAAACACCATATATTTT
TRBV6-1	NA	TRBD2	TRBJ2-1	CASSDTSGGYNEQFF	TGTGCCAGCAGCGATACTAGCGGGGGCTACAATGAGCAGTTCTTC
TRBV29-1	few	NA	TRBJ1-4	CSVGFSEKLFF	TGCAGCGTTGGATTCTCTGAAAAACTGTTTTTT
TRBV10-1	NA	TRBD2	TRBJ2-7	CASSTGTRSYEQYF	TGCGCCAGCAGTACCGGGACTAGAAGCTACGAGCAGTACTTC
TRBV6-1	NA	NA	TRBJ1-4	CASSDWWGGANEKLFF	TGTGCCAGCAGTGACTGGTGGGGGGGCGCAAATGAAAAACTGTTTTTT
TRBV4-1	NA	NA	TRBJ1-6	CASSPRTVNNSPLHF	TGCGCCAGCAGCCCCCGGACAGTCAATAATTCACCCCTCCACTTT
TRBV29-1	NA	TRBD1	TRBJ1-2	CSVGPQGANYGYTF	TGCAGCGTGGGCCCCCAGGGGGCTAACTATGGCTACACCTTC
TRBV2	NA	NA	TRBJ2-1	CASSGDGWSYNEQFF	TGTGCCAGCAGTGGTGACGGATGGTCCTACAATGAGCAGTTCTTC
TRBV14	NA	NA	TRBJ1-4	CASSPRGKRNEKLFF	TGTGCCAGCAGCCCCCGTGGGAAACGTAATGAAAAACTGTTTTTT
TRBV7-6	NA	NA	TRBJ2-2	CASSLAWRTQGITGELFF	TGTGCCAGCAGCTTAGCTTGGAGGACCCAGGGTATCACCGGGGAGCTGTTTTTT
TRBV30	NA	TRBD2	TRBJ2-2	CAWWEGQGSGELFF	TGTGCCTGGTGGGAGGGGCAAGGGTCCGGGGAGCTGTTTTTT
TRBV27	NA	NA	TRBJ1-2	CASSRQSFGGYTF	TGTGCCAGCAGCCGTCAGAGCTTCGGAGGCTACACCTTC
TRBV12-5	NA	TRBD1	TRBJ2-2	CASGIKTGSGRNTGELFF	TGTGCTAGTGGAATTAAGACAGGGTCAGGAAGGAACACCGGGGAGCTGTTTTTT
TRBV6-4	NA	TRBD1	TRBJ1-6	CASTGQGAGSPLHF	TGTGCCAGCACAGGACAGGGGGCTGGTTCACCCCTCCACTTT
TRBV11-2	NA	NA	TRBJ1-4	CASSPRTKATNEKLFF	TGTGCCAGCAGCCCCCGGACGAAAGCAACTAATGAAAAACTGTTTTTT